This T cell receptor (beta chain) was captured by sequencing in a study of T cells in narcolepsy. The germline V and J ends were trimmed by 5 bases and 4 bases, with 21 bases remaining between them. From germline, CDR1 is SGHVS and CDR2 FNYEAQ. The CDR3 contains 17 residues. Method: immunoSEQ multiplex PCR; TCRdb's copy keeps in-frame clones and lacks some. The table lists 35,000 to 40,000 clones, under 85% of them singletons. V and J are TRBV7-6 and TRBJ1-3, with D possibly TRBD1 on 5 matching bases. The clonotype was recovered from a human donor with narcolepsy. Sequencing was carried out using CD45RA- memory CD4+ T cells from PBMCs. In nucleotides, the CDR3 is TGTGCCAGCAGCCCCTTTGTGGGGCGCTCGTCAGGAAACACCATATATTTT. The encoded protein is CASSPFVGRSSGNTIYF.